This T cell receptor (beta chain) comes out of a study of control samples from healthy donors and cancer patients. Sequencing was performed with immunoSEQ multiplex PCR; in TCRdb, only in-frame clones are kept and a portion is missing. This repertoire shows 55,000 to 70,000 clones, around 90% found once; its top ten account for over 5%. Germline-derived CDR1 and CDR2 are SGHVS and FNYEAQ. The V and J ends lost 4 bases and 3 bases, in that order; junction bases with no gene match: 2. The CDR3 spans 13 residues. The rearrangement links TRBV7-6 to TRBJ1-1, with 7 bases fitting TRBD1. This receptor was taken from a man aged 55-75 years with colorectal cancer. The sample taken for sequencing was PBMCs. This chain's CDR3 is CASSSQGYTEAFF. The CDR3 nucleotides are TGTGCCAGCAGCTCACAGGGGTACACTGAAGCTTTCTTT.